This entry describes one T cell receptor beta chain. Sequencing used immunoSEQ multiplex PCR; TCRdb keeps in-frame clones, though not all of them. The table has hundreds of thousands of clones, around 82% seen once; the top ten hold more than 0.01%. The source of the sample is a study of shared T cell receptors in the human thymus. CDR3 length equals 13 residues. The V gene's germline CDR1 is SQVTM and CDR2 ANQGSEA. V trimming: 4 bases; J trimming: 7 bases; junction bases outside the gene matches: 7. In addition, the sample was reused for a study of human thymus T cells.

The genes are TRBV29-1 and TRBJ1-5; 7 positions match TRBD1. The sequence came from a boy under two years old with a congenital heart defect. The specimen sequenced was thymocytes. CDR3 coding DNA: TGCAGCGTTGGCAGGGGGTTTGACCAGCCCCAGCATTTT. As protein: CSVGRGFDQPQHF.